This T cell receptor beta chain appears in the sequencing data of a study of a mutant IDH1 vaccine in newly diagnosed glioma. As for the study in general: Weeks 35 and 47 hosted visits V12 and V13, respectively.

The data were produced by immunoSEQ multiplex PCR, yet TCRdb's version contains in-frame clones alone and is incomplete. Of under 50,000 clones listed, more than 75% are singletons. The CDR3 has 12 residues. From germline, CDR1 is KGHSH and CDR2 LQKENI. Trimming pared 5 bases from V and 0 bases from J, leaving 3 bases between. In regard to this clone: What it binds is not known.

This sample's time point: week 35, safety follow-up. Every vaccine dose comprised 300 ug of mutant IDH1 20-mer peptide plus topical imiquimod. The receptor's source is a woman in her 40s with glioma. Here the sequenced sample was PBMCs, taken from a glioma patient whose treatment included an IDH1 peptide vaccine. This chain links TRBV18 with TRBJ2-3; D not certain. CDR3 loop: CASSDSTDTQYF. CDR3 DNA: TGTGCCAGCTCAGACAGCACAGATACGCAGTATTTT.